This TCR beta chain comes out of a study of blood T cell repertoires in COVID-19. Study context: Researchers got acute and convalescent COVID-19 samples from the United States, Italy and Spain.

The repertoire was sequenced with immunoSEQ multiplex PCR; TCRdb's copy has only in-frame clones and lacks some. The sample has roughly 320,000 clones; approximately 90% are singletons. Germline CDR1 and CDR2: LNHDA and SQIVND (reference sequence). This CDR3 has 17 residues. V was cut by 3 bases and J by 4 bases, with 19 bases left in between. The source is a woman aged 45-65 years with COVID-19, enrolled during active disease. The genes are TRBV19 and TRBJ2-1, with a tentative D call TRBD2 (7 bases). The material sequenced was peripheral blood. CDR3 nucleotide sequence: TGTGCCAGTAGTATCGGGATGGGGGGGCTAGCGTACAATGAGCAGTTCTTC. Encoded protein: CASSIGMGGLAYNEQFF.